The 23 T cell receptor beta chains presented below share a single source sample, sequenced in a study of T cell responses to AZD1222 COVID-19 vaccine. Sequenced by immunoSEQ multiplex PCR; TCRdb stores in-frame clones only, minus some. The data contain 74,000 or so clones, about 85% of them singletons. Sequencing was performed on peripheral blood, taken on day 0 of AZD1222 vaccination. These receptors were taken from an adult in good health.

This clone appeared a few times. CDR3 protein: CASSDPGQGSEKLFF. The DNA of the CDR3 is TGTGCCAGCAGTGACCCGGGACAGGGAAGTGAAAAACTGTTTTTT. The gene calls are TRBV6-1 and TRBJ1-4; TRBD1 aligns across 9 bases. Germline CDR1 is MNHNS and CDR2 is SASEGT. The junction had 6 bases not matched to a gene; V was cut back by 3 bases and J by 7 bases. CDR3 length equals 15 residues.

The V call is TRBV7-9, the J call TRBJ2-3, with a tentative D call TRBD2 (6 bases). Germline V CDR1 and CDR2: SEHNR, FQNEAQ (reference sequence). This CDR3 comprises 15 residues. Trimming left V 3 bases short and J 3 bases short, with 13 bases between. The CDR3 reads CASSFASGRTDTQYF. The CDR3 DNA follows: TGTGCCAGCAGCTTTGCAAGCGGGCGGACAGATACGCAGTATTTT. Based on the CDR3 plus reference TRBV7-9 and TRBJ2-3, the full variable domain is DTGVSQNPRHKITKRGQNVTFRCDPISEHNRLYWYRQTLGQGPEFLTYFQNEAQLEKSRLLSDRFSAERPKGSFSTLEIQRTEQGDSAMYLCASSFASGRTDTQYFGPGTRLTVL.

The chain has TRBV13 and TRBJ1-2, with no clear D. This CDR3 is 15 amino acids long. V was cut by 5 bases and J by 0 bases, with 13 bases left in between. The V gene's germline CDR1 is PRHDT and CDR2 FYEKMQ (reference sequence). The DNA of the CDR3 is TGTGCCAGCAGCAAAGGGCCGCAGGCTAACTATGGCTACACCTTC. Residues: CASSKGPQANYGYTF.

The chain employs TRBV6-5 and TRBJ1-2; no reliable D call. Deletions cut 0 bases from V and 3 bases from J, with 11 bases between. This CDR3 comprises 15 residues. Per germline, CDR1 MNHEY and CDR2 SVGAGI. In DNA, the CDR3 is TGTGCCAGCAGTTACTCGAGAAACGGCGACTATGGCTACACCTTC. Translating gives CASSYSRNGDYGYTF.

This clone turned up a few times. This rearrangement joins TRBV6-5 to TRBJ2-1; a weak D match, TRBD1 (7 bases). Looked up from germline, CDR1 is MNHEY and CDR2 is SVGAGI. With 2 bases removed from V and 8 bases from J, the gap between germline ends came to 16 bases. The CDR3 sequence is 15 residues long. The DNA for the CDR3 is TGTGCCAGCAGTTACCAGGCAGGGGGGATGGATGAGCAGTTCTTC. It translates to CASSYQAGGMDEQFF.

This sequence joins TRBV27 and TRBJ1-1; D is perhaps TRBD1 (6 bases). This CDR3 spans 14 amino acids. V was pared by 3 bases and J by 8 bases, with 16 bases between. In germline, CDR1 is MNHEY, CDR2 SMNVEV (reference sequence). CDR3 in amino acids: CASSLSRQVLEAFF. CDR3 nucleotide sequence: TGTGCCAGCAGTTTGTCCCGACAGGTTTTGGAAGCTTTCTTT.

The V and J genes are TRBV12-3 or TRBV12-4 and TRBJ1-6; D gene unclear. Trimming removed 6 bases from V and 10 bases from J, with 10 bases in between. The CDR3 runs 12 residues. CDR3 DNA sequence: TGTGCCAGCAGGAGCGGCCCATCACCCCTCCACTTT. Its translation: CASRSGPSPLHF.

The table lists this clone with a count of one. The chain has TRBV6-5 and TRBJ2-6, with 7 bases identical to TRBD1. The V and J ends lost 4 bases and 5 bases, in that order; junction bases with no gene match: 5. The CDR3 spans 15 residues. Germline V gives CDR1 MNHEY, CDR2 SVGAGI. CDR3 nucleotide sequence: TGTGCCAGCAGTTTCACAGGGGCCTGGGCCAACGTCCTGACTTTC. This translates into CASSFTGAWANVLTF.

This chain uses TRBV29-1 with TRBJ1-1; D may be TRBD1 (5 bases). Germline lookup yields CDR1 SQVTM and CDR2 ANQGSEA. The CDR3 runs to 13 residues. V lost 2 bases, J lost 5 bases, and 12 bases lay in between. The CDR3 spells CSVESVRGTEAFF. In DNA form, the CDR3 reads TGCAGCGTTGAAAGCGTTAGGGGAACTGAAGCTTTCTTT.

CDR3 sequence reads: CASSYQGTHSNQPQHF. The DNA for the CDR3 is TGTGCCAGCAGTTACCAAGGAACCCATAGCAATCAGCCCCAGCATTTT. This chain joins TRBV6-2 or TRBV6-3 and TRBJ1-5; D unresolved. The V gene lost 2 bases and the J gene lost 0 bases, with 11 bases spanning the gap. Germline CDR1 is MNHEY and CDR2 is SVGEGT. The length of the CDR3 is 16 residues.

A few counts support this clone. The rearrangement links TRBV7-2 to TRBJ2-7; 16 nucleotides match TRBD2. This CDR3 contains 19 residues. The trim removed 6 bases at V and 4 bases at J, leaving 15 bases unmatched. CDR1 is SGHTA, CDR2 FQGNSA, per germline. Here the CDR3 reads CASRLTPPGLAGGPYEQYF. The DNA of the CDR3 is TGTGCCAGCAGATTAACACCTCCGGGACTAGCGGGGGGGCCTTACGAGCAGTACTTC.

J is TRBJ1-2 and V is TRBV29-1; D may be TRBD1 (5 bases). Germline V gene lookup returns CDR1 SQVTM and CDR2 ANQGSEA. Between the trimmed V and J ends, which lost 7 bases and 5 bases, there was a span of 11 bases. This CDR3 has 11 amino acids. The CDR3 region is CSAGEGYGYTF. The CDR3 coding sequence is TGCAGCGCCGGAGAGGGGTATGGCTACACCTTC.

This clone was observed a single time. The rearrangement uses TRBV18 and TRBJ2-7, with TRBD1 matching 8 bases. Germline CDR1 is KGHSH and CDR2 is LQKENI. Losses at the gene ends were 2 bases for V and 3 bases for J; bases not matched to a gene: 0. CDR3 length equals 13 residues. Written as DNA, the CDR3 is TGTGCCAGCTCACCAGGGACAGGCTACGAGCAGTACTTC. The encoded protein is CASSPGTGYEQYF.

The CDR3 DNA sequence: TGTGCCAGCAGTCTCGGACAGGGTAGAGAGACCCAGTACTTC. As protein: CASSLGQGRETQYF. The chain is built from TRBV6-5 and TRBJ2-5; TRBD1 agrees at 8 bases. This CDR3 spans 14 amino acids. Germline CDR1 is MNHEY and CDR2 is SVGAGI. Trimming removed 5 bases from V and 4 bases from J; junction bases left unmatched: 6.

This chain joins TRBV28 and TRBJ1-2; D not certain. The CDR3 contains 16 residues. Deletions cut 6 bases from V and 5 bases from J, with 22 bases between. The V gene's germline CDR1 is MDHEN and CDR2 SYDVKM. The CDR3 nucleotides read TGTGCCAGCAGCCAAACGCCCCCGGGAGGTTGGTATGGCTACACCTTC. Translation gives CASSQTPPGGWYGYTF.

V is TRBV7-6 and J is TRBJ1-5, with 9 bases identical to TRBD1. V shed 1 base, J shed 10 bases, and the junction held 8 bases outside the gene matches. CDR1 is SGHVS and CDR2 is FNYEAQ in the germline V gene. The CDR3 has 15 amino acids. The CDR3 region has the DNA TGTGCCAGCAGCTTAGGGACAGGGGAGCAATCACCCCAGCATTTT. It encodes CASSLGTGEQSPQHF.

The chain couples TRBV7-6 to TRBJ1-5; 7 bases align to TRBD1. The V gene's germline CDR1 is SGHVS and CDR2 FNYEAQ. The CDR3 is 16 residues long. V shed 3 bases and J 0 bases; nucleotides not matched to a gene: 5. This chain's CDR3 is CASSLGQHYSNQPQHF. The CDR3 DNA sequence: TGTGCCAGCAGCTTGGGACAGCATTATAGCAATCAGCCCCAGCATTTT. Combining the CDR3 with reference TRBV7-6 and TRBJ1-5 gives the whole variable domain GAGVSQSPRYKVTKRGQDVALRCDPISGHVSLYWYRQALGQGPEFLTYFNYEAQQDKSGLPNDRFSAERPEGSISTLTIQRTEQRDSAMYRCASSLGQHYSNQPQHFGDGTRLSIL.

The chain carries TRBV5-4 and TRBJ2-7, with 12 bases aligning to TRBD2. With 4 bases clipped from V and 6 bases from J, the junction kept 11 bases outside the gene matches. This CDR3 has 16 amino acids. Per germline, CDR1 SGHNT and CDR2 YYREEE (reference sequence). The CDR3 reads CASSPSGGAAGSEQYF. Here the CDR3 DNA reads TGTGCCAGCAGCCCTAGCGGGGGGGCCGCAGGCTCCGAGCAGTACTTC.

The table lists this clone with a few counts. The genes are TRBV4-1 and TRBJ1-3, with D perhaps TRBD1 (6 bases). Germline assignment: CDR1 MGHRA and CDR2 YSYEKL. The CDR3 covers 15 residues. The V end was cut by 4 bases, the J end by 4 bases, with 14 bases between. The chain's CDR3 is CASSPTGLPGNTIYF. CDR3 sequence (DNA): TGCGCCAGCAGCCCAACAGGGTTACCCGGAAACACCATATATTTT.

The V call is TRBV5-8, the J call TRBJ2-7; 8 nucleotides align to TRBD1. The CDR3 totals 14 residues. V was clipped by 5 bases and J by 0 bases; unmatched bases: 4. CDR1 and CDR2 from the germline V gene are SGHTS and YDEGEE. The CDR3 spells CASRRTGSSYEQYF. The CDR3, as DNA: TGTGCCAGCAGAAGGACAGGGTCCTCCTACGAGCAGTACTTC.

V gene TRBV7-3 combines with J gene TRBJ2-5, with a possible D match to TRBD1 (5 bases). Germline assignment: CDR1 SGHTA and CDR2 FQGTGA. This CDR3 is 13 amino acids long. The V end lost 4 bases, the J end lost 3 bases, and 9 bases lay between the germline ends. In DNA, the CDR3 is TGTGCCAGCAGCTCAACAGGAGAAGAGACCCAGTACTTC. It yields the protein CASSSTGEETQYF.

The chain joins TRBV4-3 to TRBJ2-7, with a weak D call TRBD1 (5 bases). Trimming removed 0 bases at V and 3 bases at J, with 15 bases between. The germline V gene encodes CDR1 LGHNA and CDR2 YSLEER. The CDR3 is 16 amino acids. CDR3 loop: CASSQDIGQGGYEQYF. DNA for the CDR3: TGCGCCAGCAGCCAAGATATCGGGCAGGGTGGCTACGAGCAGTACTTC.

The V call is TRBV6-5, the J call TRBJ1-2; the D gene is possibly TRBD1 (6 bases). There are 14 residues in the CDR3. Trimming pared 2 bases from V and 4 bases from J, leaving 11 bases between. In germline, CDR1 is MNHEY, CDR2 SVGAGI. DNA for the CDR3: TGTGCCAGCAGTTACGGTCAGGGGCTCTATGGCTACACCTTC. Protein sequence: CASSYGQGLYGYTF.